This T cell receptor beta chain was found in a study of shared clonotypes between healthy human individuals. Concerning this clone itself: Its specificity is unknown.

Each of the donors was a healthy adult who was HIV-negative and had not had a recent acute infection or vaccination. Study results and limitations: It was anticipated that sequencing depth would influence how many clonotypes donors shared. Non-shared clonotypes showed lower generation probabilities than clonotypes common to all four donors.

DNA at 200 ng, around 30,000 T cell genomes, went into sorted-subset replicate PCRs. Sequencing was performed with immunoSEQ multiplex PCR; in TCRdb, only in-frame clones are kept and a portion is missing. Counted here are over 1.5 million clones, approximately 98% occurring once; the ten biggest clones make up roughly 0.42%. Trimming took off 4 bases at V and 1 base at J, with 7 bases between the two ends. The length of the CDR3 is 13 residues. Germline values: CDR1 PRHDT, CDR2 FYEKMQ (reference sequence). V and J are TRBV13 and TRBJ1-1; the D gene is possibly TRBD1 (6 bases). Sequenced sample: naive CD4+ T cells sorted from blood. The subset was: CD45RA+ positively selected. The TCR was taken from a man aged 30 to 45 in good health. The DNA for the CDR3 is TGTGCCAGCAGCTCGGACAGGAACACTGAAGCTTTCTTT. Translated: CASSSDRNTEAFF.